These 5 T cell receptor beta chains came from one sample sequenced in a study of cytomegalovirus exposure and HLA in healthy donors. PCR amplification relied on 60 Vbeta primers (plus 13 Jbeta primers). Generated by immunoSEQ multiplex PCR, the TCRdb table keeps only in-frame clones and is missing some. The table lists under 200,000 clones, 80% of them singletons. Sequenced: PBMCs. The receptors come from a man younger than 40 in good health and CMV-seronegative.

The genes are TRBV15 and TRBJ2-3; TRBD2 matches at 7 bases. The trim removed 2 bases at V and 5 bases at J, leaving 4 bases unmatched. Germline V gene data show CDR1 as LNHNV and CDR2 as YYDKDF (reference sequence). This CDR3 has 14 amino acids. CDR3 sequence reads: CATSRWGGEDTQYF. The CDR3 coding sequence is TGTGCCACCAGCAGATGGGGGGGGGAAGATACGCAGTATTTT.

This chain connects TRBV29-1 to TRBJ1-1; TRBD1 agrees at 9 bases. CDR1 is SQVTM, CDR2 ANQGSEA, per germline. The CDR3 is 15 amino acids. Trimming at V came to 8 bases and at J to 0 bases, leaving 10 bases not matched to a gene. The chain's CDR3 is CSLLNRGRVNTEAFF. DNA for the CDR3: TGCAGCCTATTAAACAGGGGGCGGGTGAACACTGAAGCTTTCTTT.

The chain is built from TRBV30 and TRBJ2-1; unclear D gene. Germline assignment: CDR1 GTSNPN and CDR2 SVGIG (reference sequence). V lost 4 bases and J lost 0, with 10 bases in between. CDR3 length: 14 residues. CDR3 sequence (DNA): TGTGCCTGGAATGGAGCGAGCTCCTACAATGAGCAGTTCTTC. Translating gives CAWNGASSYNEQFF.

The V gene is TRBV4-1, the J gene TRBJ1-4; 7 bases line up with TRBD1. The germline gives CDR1 MGHRA, CDR2 YSYEKL. CDR3 length: 13 amino acids. The trim removed 8 bases at V and 8 bases at J, leaving 8 bases unmatched. DNA for the CDR3: TGCGCCAGCTCCTTATCAGGGGGAGAAAAACTGTTTTTT. It encodes CASSLSGGEKLFF.

This chain uses TRBV2 with TRBJ2-7, with D hard to call. The length of the CDR3 is 15 residues. Trimming stripped 4 bases from V and 3 bases from J, with 16 bases between. Germline values: CDR1 SNHLY, CDR2 FYNNEI. In DNA form, the CDR3 reads TGTGCCAGCAGTGTAGCATCCAGGCGCAACTACGAGCAGTACTTC. It encodes CASSVASRRNYEQYF.